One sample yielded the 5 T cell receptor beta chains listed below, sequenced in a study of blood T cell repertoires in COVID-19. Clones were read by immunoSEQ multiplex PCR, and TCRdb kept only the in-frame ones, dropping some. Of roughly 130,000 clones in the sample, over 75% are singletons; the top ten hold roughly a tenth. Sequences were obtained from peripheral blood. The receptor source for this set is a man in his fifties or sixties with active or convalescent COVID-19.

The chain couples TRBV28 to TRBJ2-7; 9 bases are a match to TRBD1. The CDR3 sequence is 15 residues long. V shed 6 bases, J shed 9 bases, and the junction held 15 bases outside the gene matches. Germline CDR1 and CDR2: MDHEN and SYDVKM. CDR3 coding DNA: TGTGCCAGCAGGACAGCCGGGACAGGGCGAATCGGGCAGTACTTC. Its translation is CASRTAGTGRIGQYF.

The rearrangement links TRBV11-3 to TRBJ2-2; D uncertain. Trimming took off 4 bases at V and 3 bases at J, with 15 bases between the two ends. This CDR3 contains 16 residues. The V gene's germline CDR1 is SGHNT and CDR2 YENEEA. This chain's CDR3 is CASSSIFGADTGELFF. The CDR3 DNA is TGTGCCAGCAGCTCTATATTCGGCGCGGACACCGGGGAGCTGTTTTTT.

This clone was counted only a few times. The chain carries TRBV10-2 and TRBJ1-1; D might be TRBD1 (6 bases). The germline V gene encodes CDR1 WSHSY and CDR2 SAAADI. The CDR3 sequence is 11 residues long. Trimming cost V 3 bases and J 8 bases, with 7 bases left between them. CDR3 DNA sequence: TGCGCCAGCAGTGAAACAGGGGAAGCTTTCTTT. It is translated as CASSETGEAFF.

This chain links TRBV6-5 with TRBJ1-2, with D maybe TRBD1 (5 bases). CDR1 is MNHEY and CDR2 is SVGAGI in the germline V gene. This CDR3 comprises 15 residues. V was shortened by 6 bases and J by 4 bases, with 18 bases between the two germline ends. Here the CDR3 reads CASSPPRVMGYGYTF. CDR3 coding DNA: TGTGCCAGCAGCCCCCCCAGGGTCATGGGCTATGGCTACACCTTC.

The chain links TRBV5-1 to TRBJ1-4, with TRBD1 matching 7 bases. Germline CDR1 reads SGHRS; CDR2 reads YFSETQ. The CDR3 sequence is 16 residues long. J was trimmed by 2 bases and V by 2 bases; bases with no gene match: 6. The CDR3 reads CASSFRGQATNEKLFF. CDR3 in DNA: TGCGCCAGCAGCTTCCGAGGACAGGCGACTAATGAAAAACTGTTTTTT.